Described below is a single T cell receptor beta chain sequence and its context. Original methodology: Nucleated cell counts were estimated from reference gene primer amplification. Here immunoSEQ multiplex PCR was the method, and the copy in TCRdb shows in-frame clones only, minus some. The DNA gave D and trimming, while V, J and clone size come from that table. The sample shows roughly 180,000 clones, 80% to 90% of them seen only once. These data come from a study of blood T cell repertoires in COVID-19. Study details: Spain, Italy and the United States supplied samples that represented acute and convalescent COVID-19. The cDNA or gDNA used as material had been derived from T cells, B-cell-depleted T cells, or PBMCs.

The CDR3 is 15 residues long. J was trimmed by 5 bases and V by 5 bases; bases with no gene match: 12. Germline-derived CDR1 and CDR2 are SQVTM and ANQGSEA. Sequenced input: peripheral blood. This receptor was identified in a woman in her 50s with COVID-19, enrolled during active disease. The chain uses TRBV29-1 and TRBJ2-3; 8 bases are a match to TRBD2. CDR3 loop: CSVTGTRTGKDTQYF. CDR3 DNA: TGCAGCGTTACCGGGACTAGAACCGGAAAAGATACGCAGTATTTT.